Sequencing of this T cell receptor (beta chain) was carried out in a study of cytomegalovirus exposure and HLA in healthy donors. Study-wide points: TCR beta sequences numbering around 15,000 were associated with HLA alleles at 0.05 false discovery rate in a later analysis. Later on, a genetic analysis was performed. It linked a missense variant in DCLRE1C with V- and J-gene trimming of TCR beta. Previously analyzed data showed that most TCR beta V segments were productive at a frequency of about 87% or about 30%.

The table lists this clone with a few counts. No antigen is known for it. One end of the junction does not line up with germline, which may come from a read error. From germline, CDR1 is WNHNN and CDR2 SYGVQD (reference sequence). This CDR3 has 12 amino acids. The PCR contained 60 Vbeta and 13 Jbeta primers. Authors' methods: The authors later counted 65 million to 90 million unique TCR beta chains, some 10 million of them shared. Clones were sequenced by immunoSEQ multiplex PCR, and TCRdb holds only the in-frame ones, with some missing. That table supplies the V and J calls and clone size; D and trimming were determined from the DNA. This sample has about 150,000 clones, with roughly 63% found just once.

The chain combines TRBV10-1 with TRBJ2-7; D gene unclear. This clonotype was sampled from a woman aged 55-70 years in good health and CMV-seropositive. The specimen was PBMCs. This chain's CDR3 is CASSPKTHSKDF. CDR3 DNA sequence: TGCGCCAGCAGTCCGAAGACACATTCTAAGGACTTC.